This T cell receptor (beta chain) is from a study of cytomegalovirus exposure and HLA in healthy donors. The PCR employed 60 Vbeta primers together with 13 Jbeta primers. Clones were sequenced by immunoSEQ multiplex PCR, and TCRdb holds only the in-frame ones, with some missing. The sample holds 100,000 to 150,000 clones, around two thirds seen once. Study observations and caveats: Because they were indistinguishable, some V segments, including TRBV6-2 and TRBV6-3, were excluded. Specificity of a few CMV-associated chains for CMV antigens was verified in vitro.

The CDR3 has 17 residues. Germline V gives CDR1 SGHVS, CDR2 FQNEAQ. This clone was found a few times. No antigen is known for it. The chain links TRBV7-8 to TRBJ2-5; 12 positions agree with TRBD1. The end of the DNA is better explained by TRBJ2-7, so the J call may be wrong. Sequences were obtained from PBMCs. This receptor was taken from a human donor in good health. The CDR3 loop reads CASSAGRDRGQQDEQYF. The CDR3 DNA is TGTGCCAGCAGCGCCGGGCGGGACAGGGGGCAACAGGACGAGCAGTACTTC.